Listed here are 20 T cell receptor beta chains from one sample, sequenced in a study of beta chain features in type 1 diabetes. The entirety of the isolated RNA underwent reverse transcription, so expressed TCRB transcripts were sequenced. The method was immunoSEQ multiplex PCR; TCRdb's version includes in-frame clones alone and lacks a portion of them. This sample carries 200,000 to 250,000 clones, 9.6% of them seen once, and the ten largest clones take 0.03% to 0.04%. Sequenced sample: naive CD4+ T cells from blood. These receptors all come from a woman under 30 in good health.

There are a few counts of this clone. The V and J genes are TRBV5-1 and TRBJ1-3; D possibly corresponds to TRBD1 (5 bases). Germline V gene lookup returns CDR1 SGHRS and CDR2 YFSETQ. V lost 0 bases to trimming and J lost 3 bases, with 19 bases between them. The CDR3 loop spans 18 amino acids. The CDR3 is CASSLGTGGLYLGNTIYF. The CDR3 DNA reads as TGCGCCAGCAGCTTGGGTACAGGAGGGCTATACCTTGGAAACACCATATATTTT.

The sample holds a few counts of this clone. The rearrangement uses TRBV5-1 and TRBJ2-7, with 9 nucleotides matching TRBD1. The trim removed 4 bases at V and 4 bases at J, leaving 9 bases unmatched. This CDR3 is 15 amino acids long. CDR1 and CDR2 from the germline V gene are SGHRS and YFSETQ. CDR3 region: CASSPAGQGRYEQYF. CDR3 in DNA: TGCGCCAGCAGCCCGGCGGGACAGGGACGTTACGAGCAGTACTTC.

This clone showed up just a few times. This chain joins TRBV7-2 and TRBJ2-7, with TRBD2 matching 8 bases. V shed 1 base, J shed 2 bases, and the junction held 7 bases outside the gene matches. The CDR3 sequence is 16 residues long. The germline CDR1 and CDR2 sequences are SGHTA and FQGNSA. The CDR3 reads CASSLDPAGVTYEQYF. The CDR3 region has the DNA TGTGCCAGCAGCTTAGATCCAGCGGGAGTAACCTACGAGCAGTACTTC. The whole variable domain, remainder taken from reference TRBV7-2 and TRBJ2-7, is GAGVSQSPSNKVTEKGKDVELRCDPISGHTALYWYRQSLGQGLEFLIYFQGNSAPDKSGLPSDRFSAERTGGSVSTLTIQRTQQEDSAVYLCASSLDPAGVTYEQYFGPGTRLTVT.

This clone was counted a few times. The chain combines TRBV5-1 with TRBJ2-7, with TRBD2 matching over 12 bases. With V trimmed by 4 bases and J by 3 bases, 5 bases remained unmatched. The CDR3 extends over 15 amino acids. Germline V gives CDR1 SGHRS, CDR2 YFSETQ. CDR3 in amino acids: CASSPWTSGNYEQYF. The CDR3 DNA sequence: TGCGCCAGCAGCCCATGGACTAGCGGGAACTACGAGCAGTACTTC.

The chain employs TRBV6-5 and TRBJ2-7; weak D call: TRBD2 (6 bases). The CDR3 length is 14 residues. Looked up from germline, CDR1 is MNHEY and CDR2 is SVGAGI. V shed 0 bases and J shed 6 bases, with 12 bases lying between them. CDR3 coding DNA: TGTGCCAGCAGTTACTCGCCTGGAGCGGGCGAGCAGTACTTC. Its translation: CASSYSPGAGEQYF.

The rearrangement joins TRBV15 to TRBJ2-7, with TRBD1 as a possible D gene (6 bases). Trimming cost V 1 base and J 0 bases, with 10 bases left between them. Germline loops: CDR1 LNHNV, CDR2 YYDKDF (reference sequence). This CDR3 region has 15 residues. In DNA form, the CDR3 reads TGTGCCACCAGCAGAGTACCACAGGGCTCCTACGAGCAGTACTTC. It yields the protein CATSRVPQGSYEQYF.

This clone was detected only a few times. V usage is TRBV6-5 and J usage is TRBJ1-2; D possibly corresponds to TRBD1 (6 bases). The CDR3 sequence is 15 residues long. CDR1 MNHEY and CDR2 SVGAGI come from the germline V gene. Trimming removed 7 bases at V and 4 bases at J, with 19 bases between. The chain's CDR3 is CASNPGDRLGYGYTF. For the CDR3, the DNA is TGTGCCAGCAATCCAGGGGATAGGCTAGGCTATGGCTACACCTTC.

This clone was observed a few times. The V and J genes are TRBV30 and TRBJ2-7; D is perhaps TRBD1 (6 bases). Trimming removed 3 bases at V and 7 bases at J, with 10 bases between. The CDR3 length is 11 residues. The germline gives CDR1 GTSNPN, CDR2 SVGIG (reference sequence). This CDR3 is CAWSPGEEQYF. The CDR3 bases are TGTGCCTGGAGCCCAGGGGAAGAGCAGTACTTC.

This sequence joins TRBV7-8 and TRBJ1-5; 9 nucleotides agree with TRBD1. Unmatched junction bases numbered 6, after V lost 5 bases and J lost 1 base. CDR1 SGHVS and CDR2 FQNEAQ come from the germline V gene. The CDR3 has 16 amino acids. The CDR3 DNA follows: TGTGCCAGCAGCCCCCGACAGGGGGGGAGCAATCAGCCCCAGCATTTT. Its protein is CASSPRQGGSNQPQHF. Looking up the rest from reference TRBV7-8 and TRBJ1-5 gives the full variable domain: GAGVSQSPRYKVAKRGQDVALRCDPISGHVSLFWYQQALGQGPEFLTYFQNEAQLDKSGLPSDRFFAERPEGSVSTLKIQRTQQEDSAVYLCASSPRQGGSNQPQHFGDGTRLSIL.

CDR3 nucleotides: TGTGCCAGTATTGACCAGTCCGCCACAGGAGATACGCAGTATTTT. Protein: CASIDQSATGDTQYF. J is TRBJ2-3 and V is TRBV19; weak D call: TRBD1 (5 bases). This CDR3 is 15 amino acids long. CDR1 LNHDA and CDR2 SQIVND come from the germline V gene (reference sequence). Trimming cost V 7 bases and J 5 bases, with 19 bases left between them.

This clone came up a few times. The J gene is TRBJ1-2, the V gene TRBV2; D gene uncertain. The V gene's germline CDR1 is SNHLY and CDR2 FYNNEI. The CDR3 has 12 amino acids. The V gene lost 8 bases and the J gene lost 8 bases, with 15 bases spanning the gap. CDR3: CASPLSGKGYTF. DNA for the CDR3: TGTGCCAGCCCTCTGTCGGGGAAAGGCTACACCTTC.

This clone was seen only a few times. This rearrangement joins TRBV18 to TRBJ1-2; D may be TRBD1 (5 bases). Trimming left V 0 bases short and J 2 bases short, with 7 bases between. The CDR3 extends over 14 amino acids. CDR1 is KGHSH, CDR2 LQKENI, per germline. The CDR3 sequence is CASSPPGANYGYTF. The CDR3 DNA reads TGTGCCAGCTCACCACCAGGGGCCAACTATGGCTACACCTTC.

The chain links TRBV19 to TRBJ2-7; the match to TRBD2 covers 11 bases. The junction had 0 bases not matched to a gene; V was cut back by 2 bases and J by 0 bases. The CDR3 covers 15 residues. CDR1 LNHDA and CDR2 SQIVND come from the germline V gene (reference sequence). The CDR3: CASSITSGGSYEQYF. CDR3 in DNA: TGTGCCAGTAGTATAACTAGCGGGGGCTCCTACGAGCAGTACTTC.

The chain has TRBV18 and TRBJ2-7, with 8 bases aligning to TRBD1. J gave up 1 base and V 5 bases, and 10 bases lay outside the gene matches. The length of the CDR3 is 16 residues. Per germline, CDR1 KGHSH and CDR2 LQKENI. The CDR3 bases are TGTGCCAGCTCAGAAAACCGGGACAGGATGTCCTACGAGCAGTACTTC. Its protein is CASSENRDRMSYEQYF.

The V and J genes are TRBV5-5 and TRBJ2-7, with TRBD2 matching over 12 bases. Germline V gives CDR1 SGHKS, CDR2 YYEKEE (reference sequence). Germline trimming cut 1 base from V and 0 bases from J; bases unmatched to any gene: 14. This CDR3 spans 20 amino acids. The CDR3 DNA reads as TGTGCCAGCAGCTTGACCGGTCGAGCAAAGGGACTAGCGGGCTCCTACGAGCAGTACTTC. Its protein product is CASSLTGRAKGLAGSYEQYF.

The gene calls are TRBV10-3 and TRBJ2-3; 7 positions match TRBD2. The CDR3 covers 15 residues. Germline loops: CDR1 ENHRY, CDR2 SYGVKD. J gave up 6 bases and V 1 base, and 7 bases lay outside the gene matches. The CDR3 bases are TGTGCCATCAGTGAGTTGGGCGGGAGTGAGGATACGCAGTATTTT. Its translation is CAISELGGSEDTQYF.

This clone was counted only a few times. This chain connects TRBV27 to TRBJ2-7, with 8 bases lining up with TRBD2. The CDR3 spans 14 residues. Germline V lookup: CDR1 MNHEY, CDR2 SMNVEV (reference sequence). Trimming cost V 3 bases and J 3 bases; bases outside gene matches: 4. CDR3 sequence: CASSLRGDFYEQYF. CDR3 DNA: TGTGCCAGCAGTTTGCGGGGGGACTTCTACGAGCAGTACTTC.

The genes are TRBV30 and TRBJ2-7, with a weak D call TRBD2 (6 bases). V was cut by 3 bases and J by 3 bases, with 12 bases left in between. The germline CDR1 and CDR2 sequences are GTSNPN and SVGIG (reference sequence). CDR3 length equals 13 residues. CDR3 sequence reads: CAWRGLGNYEQYF. The CDR3 coding sequence is TGTGCCTGGAGGGGACTGGGAAACTACGAGCAGTACTTC.

The V and J genes are TRBV27 and TRBJ1-1; no clear D. Germline V gives CDR1 MNHEY, CDR2 SMNVEV (reference sequence). V gave up 3 bases and J gave up 1 base, with 6 bases separating them. The CDR3 spans 13 residues. The CDR3: CASSLLRNTEAFF. The CDR3 DNA reads TGTGCCAGCAGTTTGCTGAGGAACACTGAAGCTTTCTTT.

This clone was seen a handful of times. The gene calls are TRBV7-2 and TRBJ1-1; unclear D gene. The CDR3 loop spans 13 amino acids. Trimming cost V 5 bases and J 2 bases, with 9 bases left between them. From germline, CDR1 is SGHTA and CDR2 FQGNSA. CDR3 sequence: CASSLSINTEAFF. The CDR3 DNA reads as TGTGCCAGCAGCCTATCAATAAACACTGAAGCTTTCTTT.